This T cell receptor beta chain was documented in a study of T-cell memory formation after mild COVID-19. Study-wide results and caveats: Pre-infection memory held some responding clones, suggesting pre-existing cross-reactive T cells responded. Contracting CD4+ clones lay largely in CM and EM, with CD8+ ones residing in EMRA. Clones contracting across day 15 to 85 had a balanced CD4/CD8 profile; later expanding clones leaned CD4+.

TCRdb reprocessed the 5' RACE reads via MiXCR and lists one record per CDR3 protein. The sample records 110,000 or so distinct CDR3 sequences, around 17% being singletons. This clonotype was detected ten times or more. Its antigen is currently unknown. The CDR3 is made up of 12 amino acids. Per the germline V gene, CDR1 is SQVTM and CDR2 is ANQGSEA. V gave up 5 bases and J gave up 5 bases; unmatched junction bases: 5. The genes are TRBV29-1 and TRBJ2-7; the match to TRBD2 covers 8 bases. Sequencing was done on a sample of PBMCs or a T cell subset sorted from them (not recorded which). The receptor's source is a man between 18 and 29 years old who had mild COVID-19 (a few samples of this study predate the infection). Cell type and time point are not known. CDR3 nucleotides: TGCAGCGTTCAAGCGGGGGCGGACGAGCAGTACTTC. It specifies CSVQAGADEQYF.